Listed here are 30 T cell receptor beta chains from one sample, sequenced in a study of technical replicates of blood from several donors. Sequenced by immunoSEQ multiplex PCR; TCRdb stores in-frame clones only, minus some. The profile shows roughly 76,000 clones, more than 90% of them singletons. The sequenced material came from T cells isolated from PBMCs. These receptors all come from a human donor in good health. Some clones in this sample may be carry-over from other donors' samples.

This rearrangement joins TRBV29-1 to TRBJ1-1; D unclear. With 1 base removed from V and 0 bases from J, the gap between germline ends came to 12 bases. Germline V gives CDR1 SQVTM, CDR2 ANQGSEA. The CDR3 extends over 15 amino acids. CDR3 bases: TGCAGCGTTGAAGGCCGGCCGGGGTTGAACACTGAAGCTTTCTTT. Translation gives CSVEGRPGLNTEAFF.

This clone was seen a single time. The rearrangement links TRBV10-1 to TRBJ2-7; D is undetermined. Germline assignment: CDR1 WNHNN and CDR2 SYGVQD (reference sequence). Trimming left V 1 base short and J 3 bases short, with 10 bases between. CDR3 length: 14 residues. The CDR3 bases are TGCGCCAGCAGTGAGTGGCAGGCAGGCTACGAGCAGTACTTC. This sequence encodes CASSEWQAGYEQYF.

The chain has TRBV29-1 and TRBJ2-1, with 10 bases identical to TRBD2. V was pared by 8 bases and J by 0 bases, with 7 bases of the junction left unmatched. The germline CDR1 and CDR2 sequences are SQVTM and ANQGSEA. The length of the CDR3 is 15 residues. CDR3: CSIGLADSSYNEQFF. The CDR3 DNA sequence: TGCAGCATCGGACTAGCGGATAGCTCCTACAATGAGCAGTTCTTC.

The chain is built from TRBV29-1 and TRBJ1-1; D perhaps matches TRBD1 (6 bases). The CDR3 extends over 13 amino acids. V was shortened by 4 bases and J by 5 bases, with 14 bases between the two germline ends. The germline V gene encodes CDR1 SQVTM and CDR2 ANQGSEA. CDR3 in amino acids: CSVVLGHGTEAFF. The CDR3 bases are TGCAGCGTTGTCCTGGGACATGGAACTGAAGCTTTCTTT.

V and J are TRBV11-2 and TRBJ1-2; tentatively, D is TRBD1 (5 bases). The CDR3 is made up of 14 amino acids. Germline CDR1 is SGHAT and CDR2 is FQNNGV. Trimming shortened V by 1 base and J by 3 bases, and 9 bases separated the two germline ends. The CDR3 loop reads CASSLGTPDYGYTF. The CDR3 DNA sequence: TGTGCCAGCAGCTTAGGGACACCCGACTATGGCTACACCTTC.

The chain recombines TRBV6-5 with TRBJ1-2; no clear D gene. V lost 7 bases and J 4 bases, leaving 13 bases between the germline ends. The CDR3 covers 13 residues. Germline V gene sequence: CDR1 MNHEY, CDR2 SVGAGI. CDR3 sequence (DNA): TGTGCCAGCACTTCGACGGGTCCCTATGGCTACACCTTC. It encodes CASTSTGPYGYTF.

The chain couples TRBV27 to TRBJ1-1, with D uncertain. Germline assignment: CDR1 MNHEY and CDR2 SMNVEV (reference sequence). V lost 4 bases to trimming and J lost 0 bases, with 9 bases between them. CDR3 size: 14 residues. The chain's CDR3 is CASSSSVMNTEAFF. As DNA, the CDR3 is TGTGCCAGCAGTTCGTCAGTAATGAACACTGAAGCTTTCTTT.

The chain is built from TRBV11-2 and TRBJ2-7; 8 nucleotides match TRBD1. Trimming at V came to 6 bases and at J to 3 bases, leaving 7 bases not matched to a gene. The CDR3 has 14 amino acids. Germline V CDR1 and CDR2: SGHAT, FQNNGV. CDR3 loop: CASRAPGQGYEQYF. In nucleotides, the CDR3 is TGTGCCAGCAGGGCCCCCGGACAGGGCTACGAGCAGTACTTC.

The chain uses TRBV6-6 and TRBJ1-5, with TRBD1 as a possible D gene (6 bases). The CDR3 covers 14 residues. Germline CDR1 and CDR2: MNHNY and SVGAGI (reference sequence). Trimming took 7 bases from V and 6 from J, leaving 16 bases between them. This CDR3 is CASNLDSIFQPQHF. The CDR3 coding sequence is TGTGCCAGCAACCTGGACAGTATTTTTCAGCCCCAGCATTTT.

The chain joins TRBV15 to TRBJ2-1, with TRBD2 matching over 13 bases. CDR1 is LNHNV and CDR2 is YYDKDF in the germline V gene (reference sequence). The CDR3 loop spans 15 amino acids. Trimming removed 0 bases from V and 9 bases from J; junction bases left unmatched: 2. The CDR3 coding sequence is TGTGCCACCAGCAGAGAGAGGACTAGCGGGAGTGAGCAGTTCTTC. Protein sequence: CATSRERTSGSEQFF.

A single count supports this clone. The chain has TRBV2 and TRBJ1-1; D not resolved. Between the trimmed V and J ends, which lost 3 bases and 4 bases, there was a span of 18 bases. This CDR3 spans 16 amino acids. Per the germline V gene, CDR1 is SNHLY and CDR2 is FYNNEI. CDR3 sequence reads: CASSDPAGEISTEAFF. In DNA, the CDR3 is TGTGCCAGCAGTGACCCGGCAGGTGAAATTAGCACTGAAGCTTTCTTT.

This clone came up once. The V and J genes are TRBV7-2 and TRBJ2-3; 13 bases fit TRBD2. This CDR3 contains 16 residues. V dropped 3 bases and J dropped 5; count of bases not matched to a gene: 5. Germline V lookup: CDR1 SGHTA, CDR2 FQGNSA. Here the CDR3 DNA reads TGTGCCAGCAGCTTCGACGGGACTAGCGGGAAAGATACGCAGTATTTT. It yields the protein CASSFDGTSGKDTQYF.

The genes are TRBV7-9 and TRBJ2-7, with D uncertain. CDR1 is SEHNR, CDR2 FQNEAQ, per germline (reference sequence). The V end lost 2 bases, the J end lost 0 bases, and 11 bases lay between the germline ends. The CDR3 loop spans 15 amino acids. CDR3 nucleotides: TGTGCCAGCAGCTTACCACCCGGAGCCTCCTACGAGCAGTACTTC. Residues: CASSLPPGASYEQYF.

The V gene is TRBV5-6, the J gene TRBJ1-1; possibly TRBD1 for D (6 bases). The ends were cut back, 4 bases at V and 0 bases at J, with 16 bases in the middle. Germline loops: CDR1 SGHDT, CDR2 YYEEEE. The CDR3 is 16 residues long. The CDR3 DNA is TGTGCCAGCAGCGCCAGGGGCTTAGGAATGAACACTGAAGCTTTCTTT. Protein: CASSARGLGMNTEAFF.

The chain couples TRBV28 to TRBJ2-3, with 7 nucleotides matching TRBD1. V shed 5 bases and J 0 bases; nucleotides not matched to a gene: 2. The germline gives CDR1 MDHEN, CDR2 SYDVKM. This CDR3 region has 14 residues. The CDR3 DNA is TGTGCCAGCAGTGAGGGACAGAGCACAGATACGCAGTATTTT. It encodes CASSEGQSTDTQYF.

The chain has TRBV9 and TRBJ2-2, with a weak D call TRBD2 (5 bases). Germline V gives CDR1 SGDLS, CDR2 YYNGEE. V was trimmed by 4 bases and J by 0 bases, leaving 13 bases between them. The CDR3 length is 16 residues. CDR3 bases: TGTGCCAGCAGCTCAACCGTGGGAGCGAACACCGGGGAGCTGTTTTTT. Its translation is CASSSTVGANTGELFF.

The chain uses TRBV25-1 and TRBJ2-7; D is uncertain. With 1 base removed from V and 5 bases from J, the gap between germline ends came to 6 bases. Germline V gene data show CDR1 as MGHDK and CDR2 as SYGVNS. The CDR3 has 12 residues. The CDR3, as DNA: TGTGCCAGCAGTGAATTCTTCGACGAGCAGTACTTC. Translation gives CASSEFFDEQYF.

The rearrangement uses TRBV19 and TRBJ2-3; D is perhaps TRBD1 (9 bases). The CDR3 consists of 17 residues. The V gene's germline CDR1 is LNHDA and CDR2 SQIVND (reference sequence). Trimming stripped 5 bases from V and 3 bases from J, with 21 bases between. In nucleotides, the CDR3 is TGTGCCAGTAGTGGGGGACAGGGACTAGTAGGAACAGATACGCAGTATTTT. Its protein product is CASSGGQGLVGTDTQYF.

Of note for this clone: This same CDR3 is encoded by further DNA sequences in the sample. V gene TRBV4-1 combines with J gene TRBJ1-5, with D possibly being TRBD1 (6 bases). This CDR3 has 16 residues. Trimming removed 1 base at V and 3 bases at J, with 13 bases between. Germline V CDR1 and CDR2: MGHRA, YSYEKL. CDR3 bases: TGCGCCAGCAGCCAAGTAGCCAGGGGCCTCAATCAGCCCCAGCATTTT. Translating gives CASSQVARGLNQPQHF.

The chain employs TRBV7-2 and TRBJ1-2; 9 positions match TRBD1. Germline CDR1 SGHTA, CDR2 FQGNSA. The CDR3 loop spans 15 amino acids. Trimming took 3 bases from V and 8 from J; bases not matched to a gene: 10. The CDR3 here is CASSLLFGQGLGYTF. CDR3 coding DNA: TGTGCCAGCAGCTTGCTATTTGGACAGGGGTTAGGCTACACCTTC.

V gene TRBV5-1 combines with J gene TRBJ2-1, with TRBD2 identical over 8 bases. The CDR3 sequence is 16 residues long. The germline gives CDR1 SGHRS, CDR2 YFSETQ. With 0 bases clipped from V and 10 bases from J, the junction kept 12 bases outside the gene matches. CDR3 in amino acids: CASSLGELAGLGEQFF. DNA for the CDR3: TGCGCCAGCAGCTTGGGGGAATTAGCGGGATTGGGGGAGCAGTTCTTC. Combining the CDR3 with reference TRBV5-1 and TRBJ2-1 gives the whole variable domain KAGVTQTPRYLIKTRGQQVTLSCSPISGHRSVSWYQQTPGQGLQFLFEYFSETQRNKGNFPGRFSGRQFSNSRSEMNVSTLELGDSALYLCASSLGELAGLGEQFFGPGTRLTVL.

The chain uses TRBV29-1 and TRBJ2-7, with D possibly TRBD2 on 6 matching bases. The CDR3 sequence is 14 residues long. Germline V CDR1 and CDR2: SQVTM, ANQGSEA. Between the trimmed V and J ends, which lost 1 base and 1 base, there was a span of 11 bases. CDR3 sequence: CSVEVGGESYEQYF. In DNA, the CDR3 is TGCAGCGTTGAAGTTGGAGGGGAGTCCTACGAGCAGTACTTC.

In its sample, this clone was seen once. CDR3 protein: CASSQSWTGKFEKLFF. CDR3 DNA sequence: TGCGCCAGCAGCCAGAGTTGGACAGGGAAGTTTGAAAAACTGTTTTTT. V gene TRBV4-3 combines with J gene TRBJ1-4; TRBD1 matches 8 bases. J gave up 7 bases and V 3 bases, and 10 bases lay outside the gene matches. The germline CDR1 and CDR2 sequences are LGHNA and YSLEER. The CDR3 has 16 amino acids.

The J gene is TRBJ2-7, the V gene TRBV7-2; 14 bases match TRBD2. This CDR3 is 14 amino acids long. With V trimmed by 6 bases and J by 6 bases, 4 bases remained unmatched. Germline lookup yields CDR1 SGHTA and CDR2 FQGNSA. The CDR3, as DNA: TGTGCCAGCAGGGCGGGACTAGCGGGAGTCGAGCAGTACTTC. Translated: CASRAGLAGVEQYF.

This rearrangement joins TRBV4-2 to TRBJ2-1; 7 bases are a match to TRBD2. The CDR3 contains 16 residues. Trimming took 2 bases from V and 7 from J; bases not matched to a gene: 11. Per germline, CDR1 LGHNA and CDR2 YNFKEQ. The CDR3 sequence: CASSQPGTITRNEQFF. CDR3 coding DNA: TGTGCCAGCAGCCAACCCGGGACTATCACGAGAAATGAGCAGTTCTTC.

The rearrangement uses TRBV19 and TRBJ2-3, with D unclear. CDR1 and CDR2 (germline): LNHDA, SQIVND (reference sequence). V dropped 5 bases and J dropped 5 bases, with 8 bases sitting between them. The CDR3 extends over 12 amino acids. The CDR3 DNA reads TGTGCCAGTAGTCTCTCTAGAGATACGCAGTATTTT. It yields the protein CASSLSRDTQYF.

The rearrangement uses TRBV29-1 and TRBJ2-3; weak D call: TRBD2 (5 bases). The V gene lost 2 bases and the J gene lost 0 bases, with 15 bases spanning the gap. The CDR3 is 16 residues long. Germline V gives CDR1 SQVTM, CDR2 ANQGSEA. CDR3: CSVESGPLMSTDTQYF. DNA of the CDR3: TGCAGCGTTGAAAGCGGACCCTTAATGAGCACAGATACGCAGTATTTT.

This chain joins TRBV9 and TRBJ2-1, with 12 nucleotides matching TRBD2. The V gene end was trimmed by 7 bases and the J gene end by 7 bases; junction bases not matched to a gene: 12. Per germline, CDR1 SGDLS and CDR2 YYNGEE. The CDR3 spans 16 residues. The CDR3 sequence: CASFDHPTSGRNEQFF. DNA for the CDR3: TGTGCCAGCTTCGACCACCCGACTAGCGGGAGAAATGAGCAGTTCTTC.

CDR3 sequence: CASSIQTGGAGYGYTF. The CDR3 DNA is TGTGCCAGTAGTATCCAGACAGGGGGCGCAGGCTATGGCTACACCTTC. The V and J genes are TRBV19 and TRBJ1-2; 10 bases agree with TRBD1. The germline CDR1 and CDR2 sequences are LNHDA and SQIVND (reference sequence). The V and J ends lost 3 bases and 4 bases, in that order; junction bases with no gene match: 8. The CDR3 length is 16 residues.

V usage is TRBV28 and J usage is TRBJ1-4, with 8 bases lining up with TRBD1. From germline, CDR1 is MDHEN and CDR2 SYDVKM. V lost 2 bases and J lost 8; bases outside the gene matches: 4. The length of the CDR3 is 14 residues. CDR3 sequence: CASSLRNRGEKLFF. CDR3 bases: TGTGCCAGCAGTTTAAGAAACAGGGGGGAAAAACTGTTTTTT.